This T cell receptor (beta chain) came from a study of blood T cells in healthy people across ages. Findings and caveats of the study: TCR beta diversity tracked closely with naive T cell percentage. There was no known CMV status for donors, so expanded clonotype changes were possibly confounded. Diversity was estimated from one million T cells, and these estimates were considered underestimates.

In the case of this clonotype: The antigen remains unidentified.

The CDR3 is 14 amino acids. V was trimmed by 1 base and J by 0 bases, leaving 7 bases between them. Germline V gives CDR1 SGHDT, CDR2 YYEEEE. The second PCR ran roughly 6 to 12 cycles with a sample-barcoded 5' primer and J-beta primers. TCRdb used MiXCR to reprocess the 5' RACE reads, holding one entry per CDR3 protein. This repertoire shows 700,000 to 950,000 distinct CDR3 sequences, about 62% found once; its top ten account for roughly 22%. This receptor was identified in a man younger than 45 in good health. The chain links TRBV5-6 to TRBJ1-1; D not resolved. Sequencing was carried out using blood. The DNA of the CDR3 is TGTGCCAGCAGCTTGCCGGGAATGAACACTGAAGCTTTCTTT. Encoded protein: CASSLPGMNTEAFF.